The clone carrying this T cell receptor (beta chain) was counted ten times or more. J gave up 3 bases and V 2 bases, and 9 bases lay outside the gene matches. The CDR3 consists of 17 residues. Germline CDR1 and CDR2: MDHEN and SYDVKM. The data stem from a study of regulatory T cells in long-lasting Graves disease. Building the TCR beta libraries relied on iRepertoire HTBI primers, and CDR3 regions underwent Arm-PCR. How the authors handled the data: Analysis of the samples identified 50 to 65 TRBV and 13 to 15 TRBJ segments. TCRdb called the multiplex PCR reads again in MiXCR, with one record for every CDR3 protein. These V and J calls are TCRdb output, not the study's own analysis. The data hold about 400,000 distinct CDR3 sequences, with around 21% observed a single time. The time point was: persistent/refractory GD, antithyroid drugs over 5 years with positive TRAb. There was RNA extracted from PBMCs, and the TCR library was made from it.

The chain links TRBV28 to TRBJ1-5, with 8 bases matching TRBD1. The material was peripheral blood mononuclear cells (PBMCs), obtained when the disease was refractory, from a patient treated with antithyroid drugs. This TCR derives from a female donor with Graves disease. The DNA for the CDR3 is TGTGCCAGCAGTTTAGGAGACAGGGGTAATAACAATCAGCCCCAGCATTTT. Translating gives CASSLGDRGNNNQPQHF.